This note documents a single T cell receptor (beta chain) sequence. The antigen remains unidentified. J gave up 2 bases and V 3 bases, and 4 bases lay outside the gene matches. Germline lookup yields CDR1 SNHLY and CDR2 FYNNEI. The CDR3 has 16 amino acids. This record comes from a study of shared clonotypes between healthy human individuals. Overall study findings and caveats: When compared with the clonotypes that were shared by all four sorted-subset donors, the non-shared clonotypes turned out to have lower generation probabilities.

Sequencing used immunoSEQ multiplex PCR; TCRdb keeps in-frame clones, though not all of them. Among around 1.9 million clones listed, 93% were seen once. Naivety among CD8 cells was defined by CD45RO negativity and positive CCR7 selection, thereby excluding terminally differentiated effector memory CD45RA+ cells. Sequencing was done on a sample of naive CD8+ T cells from PBMCs. The receptor was derived from a man between 18 and 29 years old in good health. Some clones in this sample may be carry-over from other donors' samples. The rearrangement links TRBV2 to TRBJ2-3; 11 bases map to TRBD2. CDR3 in DNA: TGTGCCAGCAGTGATTTGGGACTAGCGGACACAGATACGCAGTATTTT. Its translation: CASSDLGLADTDTQYF.